These T cell receptor beta chains were read from a single sample in a study of CD8+ T cells in alopecia areata. Only in-frame clones appear in the TCRdb table, and some are missing; sequencing was by immunoSEQ multiplex PCR. Here the sample spans 190,000 or so clones, roughly 61% being singletons. The specimen comprised CD8+ T cells sorted from blood, sampled at week 24, from a patient treated with tofacitinib. The receptors stem from a human donor with alopecia areata. Each CDR3 is given with its conserved first and last residue. A D gene is named only where the DNA matches it firmly. Clone size is given for some rows only: seen once, a few or many times, or a class if the clone is expanded.

d_call: TRBD2; v_call: TRBV2; j_call: TRBJ2-3; clone_size: -; cdr3_nt: TGTGCCAGCAGCGACAGCGGGGGGATGGGTATAGATACGCAGTATTTT; cdr3_aa: CASSDSGGMGIDTQYF
d_call: -; v_call: TRBV6-1; j_call: TRBJ2-1; clone_size: -; cdr3_nt: TGTGCCAGCAGTGAATTGGCGTACAATGAGCAGTTCTTC; cdr3_aa: CASSELAYNEQFF
d_call: -; v_call: TRBV30; j_call: TRBJ2-2; clone_size: few; cdr3_nt: TGTGCCTGGTCTAGCGAGAACACCGGGGAGCTGTTTTTT; cdr3_aa: CAWSSENTGELFF
d_call: TRBD2; v_call: TRBV4-1; j_call: TRBJ2-7; clone_size: -; cdr3_nt: TGCGCCAGCAGCCAAGTACATAGCGGGGGGGCCTACGAGCAGTACTTC; cdr3_aa: CASSQVHSGGAYEQYF
d_call: TRBD2; v_call: TRBV5-1; j_call: TRBJ2-7; clone_size: -; cdr3_nt: TGCGCCAGCAGCTTAGGGGGACTAGCCGCTGGCTCCTACGAGCAGTACTTC; cdr3_aa: CASSLGGLAAGSYEQYF
d_call: -; v_call: TRBV27; j_call: TRBJ2-2; clone_size: few; cdr3_nt: TGTGCCAGCAGTTTACAAGGGACCCCGAACACCGGGGAGCTGTTTTTT; cdr3_aa: CASSLQGTPNTGELFF
d_call: -; v_call: TRBV29-1; j_call: TRBJ1-2; clone_size: -; cdr3_nt: TGCAGCGTTGAAGATCCAGGGCGGAACTATGGCTACACCTTC; cdr3_aa: CSVEDPGRNYGYTF
d_call: TRBD1; v_call: TRBV4-1; j_call: TRBJ1-1; clone_size: -; cdr3_nt: TGCGCCAGCCGAACAGGGGGCCCCGCTGAAGCTTTCTTT; cdr3_aa: CASRTGGPAEAFF
d_call: -; v_call: TRBV7-9; j_call: TRBJ2-2; clone_size: few; cdr3_nt: TGTGCCAGCAGCTCCCGCCGTCTAGCGAACACCGGGGAGCTGTTTTTT; cdr3_aa: CASSSRRLANTGELFF
d_call: -; v_call: TRBV30; j_call: TRBJ1-2; clone_size: once; cdr3_nt: TGTGCCTGGAGGGTCCCGGGGGACTATGGCTACACCTTC; cdr3_aa: CAWRVPGDYGYTF
d_call: -; v_call: TRBV18; j_call: TRBJ2-1; clone_size: -; cdr3_nt: TGTGCCAGCTCAGAGGACAATGAGCAGTTCTTC; cdr3_aa: CASSEDNEQFF
d_call: TRBD1; v_call: TRBV14; j_call: TRBJ1-2; clone_size: -; cdr3_nt: TGTGCCAGCAGCCAAGATCGGAGGGGGCCATATGGCTACACCTTC; cdr3_aa: CASSQDRRGPYGYTF
d_call: TRBD1; v_call: TRBV29-1; j_call: TRBJ2-7; clone_size: -; cdr3_nt: TGCAGCGCCCCAGGACAGGGGGACGAGCAGTACTTC; cdr3_aa: CSAPGQGDEQYF
d_call: TRBD1; v_call: TRBV11-2; j_call: TRBJ1-4; clone_size: once; cdr3_nt: TGTGCCAGCAGCCGGACAGGGGTGGATGAAAAACTGTTTTTT; cdr3_aa: CASSRTGVDEKLFF
d_call: TRBD2; v_call: TRBV2; j_call: TRBJ2-3; clone_size: -; cdr3_nt: TGTGCCACCCCTACGGGGGAGCGGGACCCTTACACAGATACGCAGTATTTT; cdr3_aa: CATPTGERDPYTDTQYF
d_call: -; v_call: TRBV25-1; j_call: TRBJ2-7; clone_size: -; cdr3_nt: TGTGCCAGCAGTCAGGGGATCCCCTCCTACGAGCAGTACTTC; cdr3_aa: CASSQGIPSYEQYF
d_call: -; v_call: TRBV21-1; j_call: TRBJ1-2; clone_size: -; cdr3_nt: TGTGCCAGCAGCACCCAGTGGGACTGTCACTATGGCTACACCTTC; cdr3_aa: CASSTQWDCHYGYTF
d_call: TRBD1; v_call: TRBV15; j_call: TRBJ1-6; clone_size: -; cdr3_nt: TGTGCCACCAACCCAACAGGGGTCGATTCACCCCTCCACTTT; cdr3_aa: CATNPTGVDSPLHF
d_call: TRBD1; v_call: TRBV5-1; j_call: TRBJ1-3; clone_size: few; cdr3_nt: TGCGCCAGCAGACCGGACAGGACTGGAAACACCATATATTTT; cdr3_aa: CASRPDRTGNTIYF
d_call: -; v_call: TRBV29-1; j_call: TRBJ2-1; clone_size: few; cdr3_nt: TGCAGCGTTGACGGCCCCCTCGACAATGAGCAGTTCTTC; cdr3_aa: CSVDGPLDNEQFF
d_call: -; v_call: TRBV15; j_call: TRBJ1-4; clone_size: once; cdr3_nt: TGTGCCACCAGCAGCTCACCGGGGAGATCGAAACTGTTTTTT; cdr3_aa: CATSSSPGRSKLFF
d_call: -; v_call: TRBV30; j_call: TRBJ1-1; clone_size: -; cdr3_nt: TGTGCCTGGAGTGAACCCCCCCTGGAAGCTTTCTTT; cdr3_aa: CAWSEPPLEAFF
d_call: -; v_call: TRBV27; j_call: TRBJ1-1; clone_size: -; cdr3_nt: TGTGCCAGCAGTTCAGGACAGTCCACTGAAGCTTTCTTT; cdr3_aa: CASSSGQSTEAFF
d_call: -; v_call: TRBV5-1; j_call: TRBJ2-7; clone_size: -; cdr3_nt: TGCGCCAGCAGCTTACCCACCTACGAGCAGTACTTC; cdr3_aa: CASSLPTYEQYF
d_call: -; v_call: TRBV25-1; j_call: TRBJ2-7; clone_size: -; cdr3_nt: TGTGCCAGCAGTGTGGCAGGGTATGTCTACGAGCAGTACTTC; cdr3_aa: CASSVAGYVYEQYF
d_call: -; v_call: TRBV30; j_call: TRBJ2-3; clone_size: -; cdr3_nt: TGTGCCTGGAGCCTAACCGGCGGGGCTATTCTTGAGACGCAGTATTTT; cdr3_aa: CAWSLTGGAILETQYF
d_call: -; v_call: TRBV7-9; j_call: TRBJ1-6; clone_size: -; cdr3_nt: TGTGCCAGCAGCTTAAAGCCTGGGCGTAATTCACCCCTCCACTTT; cdr3_aa: CASSLKPGRNSPLHF
d_call: TRBD1; v_call: TRBV6-5; j_call: TRBJ2-2; clone_size: few; cdr3_nt: TGTGCCAGCAGTTACTACGGGACAGGAGATACCGGGGAGCTGTTTTTT; cdr3_aa: CASSYYGTGDTGELFF
d_call: -; v_call: TRBV27; j_call: TRBJ2-3; clone_size: -; cdr3_nt: TGTGCCAGCAGTTCCACCCGGCCCACAGATACGCAGTATTTT; cdr3_aa: CASSSTRPTDTQYF
d_call: -; v_call: TRBV7-6; j_call: TRBJ2-1; clone_size: -; cdr3_nt: TGTGCCAGCAGCTCCCTCGGGATCGGGGACAATGAGCAGTTCTTC; cdr3_aa: CASSSLGIGDNEQFF
d_call: -; v_call: TRBV5-4; j_call: TRBJ2-7; clone_size: -; cdr3_nt: TGTGCCAGCAGCTTGCGGTACAGTTACGAGCAGTACTTC; cdr3_aa: CASSLRYSYEQYF
d_call: -; v_call: TRBV5-6; j_call: TRBJ2-7; clone_size: few; cdr3_nt: TGTGCCAGCAGCTTGGGATCCCTCACCGGCTACGAGCAGTACTTC; cdr3_aa: CASSLGSLTGYEQYF
d_call: -; v_call: TRBV9; j_call: TRBJ1-4; clone_size: -; cdr3_nt: TGTGCCAGCAGCGGAGGAGGGGAGAATGAAAAACTGTTTTTT; cdr3_aa: CASSGGGENEKLFF
d_call: -; v_call: TRBV2; j_call: TRBJ2-7; clone_size: -; cdr3_nt: TGTGCCAGCAGTGAAAGTACAGGACCCATAGACGCCTACGAGCAGTACTTC; cdr3_aa: CASSESTGPIDAYEQYF
d_call: TRBD2; v_call: TRBV4-1; j_call: TRBJ2-7; clone_size: -; cdr3_nt: TGCGCCAGCAGCCAATCCGGGAGGTACGAGCAGTACTTC; cdr3_aa: CASSQSGRYEQYF
d_call: -; v_call: TRBV9; j_call: TRBJ2-7; clone_size: -; cdr3_nt: TGTGCCAGCAGCGTAGACCTTGGGACCCATCGCGAGCAGTACTTC; cdr3_aa: CASSVDLGTHREQYF
d_call: -; v_call: TRBV5-1; j_call: TRBJ2-5; clone_size: -; cdr3_nt: TGCGCCAGCAGCTTGGCAGGGGCGGGGCAAGAGACCCAGTACTTC; cdr3_aa: CASSLAGAGQETQYF
d_call: TRBD2; v_call: TRBV6-5; j_call: TRBJ2-7; clone_size: -; cdr3_nt: TGTGCCAGCAGCTTAGCGGGCCGCTACGAGCAGTACTTC; cdr3_aa: CASSLAGRYEQYF
d_call: -; v_call: TRBV2; j_call: TRBJ1-4; clone_size: -; cdr3_nt: TGTGCCCGAAGACAGTCTACGAGCGTTAATGAAAAACTGTTTTTT; cdr3_aa: CARRQSTSVNEKLFF
d_call: -; v_call: TRBV9; j_call: TRBJ1-6; clone_size: -; cdr3_nt: TGTGCCAGCAGCAGGGGGGATAATTCACCCCTCCACTTT; cdr3_aa: CASSRGDNSPLHF
d_call: TRBD1; v_call: TRBV7-3; j_call: TRBJ1-6; clone_size: once; cdr3_nt: TGTGCCAGCAGCTCGACAGGGGAGAGACGTTCACCCCTCCACTTT; cdr3_aa: CASSSTGERRSPLHF
d_call: -; v_call: TRBV7-9; j_call: TRBJ2-2; clone_size: few; cdr3_nt: TGTGCCAGCAGACGGGAGAGACTAGGTGGGACCGGGGAGCTGTTTTTT; cdr3_aa: CASRRERLGGTGELFF
d_call: TRBD1; v_call: TRBV29-1; j_call: TRBJ1-1; clone_size: few; cdr3_nt: TGCAGCGTTGCCCGGGACAGGGAGTTGGAGTTT; cdr3_aa: CSVARDRELEF
d_call: -; v_call: TRBV10-3; j_call: TRBJ1-5; clone_size: -; cdr3_nt: TGTGCCATCAGTGAGTCGGGGGGCGGGGGCAATCAGCCCCAGCATTTT; cdr3_aa: CAISESGGGGNQPQHF
d_call: -; v_call: TRBV30; j_call: TRBJ2-3; clone_size: few; cdr3_nt: TGTGCAACAAGACCTATCCTAGACGATACGCAGTATTTT; cdr3_aa: CATRPILDDTQYF
d_call: TRBD1; v_call: TRBV5-6; j_call: TRBJ1-6; clone_size: -; cdr3_nt: TGTGCCAGCAGTGACAGGGTTATGGATTCACCCCTCCACTTT; cdr3_aa: CASSDRVMDSPLHF
d_call: -; v_call: TRBV5-1; j_call: TRBJ1-2; clone_size: -; cdr3_nt: TGCGCCAGCAGCTTGAACCACTATGGCTACACCTTC; cdr3_aa: CASSLNHYGYTF
d_call: -; v_call: TRBV29-1; j_call: TRBJ1-2; clone_size: -; cdr3_nt: TGCAGCGTTGCTGTAGATACAGGGCCCTATGGCTACACCTTC; cdr3_aa: CSVAVDTGPYGYTF
d_call: -; v_call: TRBV6-5; j_call: TRBJ2-5; clone_size: few; cdr3_nt: TGTGCCAGCAGTTACTCGCCGTCAGGGACCCAAGAGACCCAGTACTTC; cdr3_aa: CASSYSPSGTQETQYF
d_call: TRBD2; v_call: TRBV27; j_call: TRBJ2-7; clone_size: -; cdr3_nt: TGTGCCAGCAGTCTCGGGACTAGTAGGAACGAGCAGTACTTC; cdr3_aa: CASSLGTSRNEQYF
d_call: -; v_call: TRBV7-6; j_call: TRBJ1-5; clone_size: -; cdr3_nt: TGTGCCAGCAGCACAGGTAGCAATCAGCCCCAGCATTTT; cdr3_aa: CASSTGSNQPQHF
d_call: TRBD2; v_call: TRBV4-2; j_call: TRBJ2-3; clone_size: -; cdr3_nt: TGTGCCAGCAGCCAAGAGCGCGGGGGGGCCACAGATACGCAGTATTTT; cdr3_aa: CASSQERGGATDTQYF
d_call: -; v_call: TRBV25-1; j_call: TRBJ2-5; clone_size: -; cdr3_nt: TGTGCCAGCCTCGGACCCTCAGTCCAAGAGACCCAGTACTTC; cdr3_aa: CASLGPSVQETQYF
d_call: TRBD1; v_call: TRBV9; j_call: TRBJ1-2; clone_size: -; cdr3_nt: TGTGCCAGCAGCGCATCCCCTGAGGACAGGGGATTTGGCTACACCTTC; cdr3_aa: CASSASPEDRGFGYTF
d_call: -; v_call: TRBV7-8; j_call: TRBJ2-3; clone_size: few; cdr3_nt: TGTGCCAGCAGCCAGGGGGAGGGCACAGATACGCAGTATTTT; cdr3_aa: CASSQGEGTDTQYF
d_call: -; v_call: TRBV29-1; j_call: TRBJ2-7; clone_size: -; cdr3_nt: TGCAGCGTTGTGACCGGGACACCATACTACGAGCAGTACTTC; cdr3_aa: CSVVTGTPYYEQYF
d_call: -; v_call: TRBV5-1; j_call: TRBJ1-6; clone_size: -; cdr3_nt: TGCGCCAGCAGCCTCGGGTATTCACCCCTCCACTTT; cdr3_aa: CASSLGYSPLHF